This T cell receptor (beta chain) was sequenced in a study of cytomegalovirus exposure and HLA in healthy donors (dated by TCRdb to about 2017). Regarding the research as a whole: In an earlier analysis of fewer than 750 of the donors, around 290 Gb of sequence data and 90 million to 120 million unique TCR beta sequences from roughly 190 million T cells were reported. Roughly 300 gigabases of sequencing data and approximately 92 million unique TCR sequences made up an early release that covered 640 HLA-typed donors. The genetic ancestry cluster associated with self-reported Caucasian donors included around 76% of the 300 to 450 genotyped donors. The study aimed to test whether signatures of past pathogen exposure could be identified by cataloging public T cell receptors. The T cell repertoires of around 670 subjects were profiled by immunosequencing and related to cytomegalovirus serostatus. A separate validation cohort of 90 to 150 different subjects was used in addition to the roughly 700-subject first cohort. To predict cytomegalovirus infection status, the study combined high-throughput TCR immunosequencing, statistical association of individual TCRs with disease status, and machine learning. In a later analysis, previously published TCR beta repertoires from 600 to 850 donors were re-analyzed and high-resolution HLA genotyping was added so that TCR occurrence patterns could be studied. The later analysis used no new phenotypic data to find candidate immune exposures, relying instead on TCR beta sequences and their occurrence across donors. An earlier analysis of fewer than 750 of the donors used high-throughput TCR beta sequencing to judge whether each TCR beta V gene segment behaved as functional or pseudogenic. Donor age, sex, ethnicity and CMV serostatus were collected together with the repertoire data. In a later genetic analysis, genome-wide SNP genotypes for about 60% of the 666 donors were used, and that subset was treated as a discovery cohort. All discovery cohort repertoires had been generated using a single sequencing platform. Both class I and class II loci were covered by HLA typing, at four-digit resolution. Typing coverage differed by locus: A, B, C, DRB1 and DQB1 were typed in about 629-630 donors, DQA1 in about 500, DPA1 in 606, and DPB1 in 400 to 480. Five DR-DQ haplotypes were treated as single units for association and clustering because of strong linkage in the cohort. On average, 235,054 unique TCR beta nucleotide sequences were sequenced per donor among about 400 genotyped donors of the cohort, with about 19% of those sequences being non-productive.

Paper-wide results and their limitations: Cytomegalovirus status was reported to be diagnosed by the classifier with high specificity and sensitivity in both the original and validation cohorts. A further reported finding was that TCR beta sequences accurately predicted the HLA-A and HLA-B alleles for most subjects in the first cohort. Three of the identified cytomegalovirus-associated TCR beta chains were confirmed in vitro to be specific for cytomegalovirus antigens. A group of highly shared sequence variants was considered likely to be a technical artifact of the sequencing pipeline. Because the 87-base-pair reads could not distinguish some IMGT-functional V segments, including TRBV6-2 and TRBV6-3, those segments were excluded. The authors suggested that the approach could potentially be generalized to other disease states and immunological phenotypes. The earlier analysis of around 600 of the donors excluded approximately 17 rarely observed V segments, including chromosome 9 orphons, because counts were too low. Only TCR beta chains were sequenced in this cohort, and the absence of alpha or paired-chain data limited detectable features. The only immune exposure information available for the cohort was CMV serostatus. Linkage disequilibrium might explain the correlated functional status among segregating V segments, but an unknown experimental factor could not be ruled out. A total of 150 or so TCR beta chains were listed by the study as associated with cytomegalovirus. A later genetic analysis reported fewer N-insertions in productive TCRs among donors in an Asian-associated ancestry cluster than the roughly 700-donor mean. Most TCR sequences were observed very rarely across donors, whereas some public TCRs were present in many individuals. An earlier analysis of 450 to 750 of the donors showed that most TCR beta V segments appeared in productive rearrangements either about 90% or about 30% of the time, which broadly matched IMGT annotations. The presence/absence analyses assumed that sequencing depth was roughly uniform across donors, and that assumption may not be true. HLA typing was unavailable for some donors at each locus, so association tests used only the typed subset. A later genetic analysis associated a missense DCLRE1C variant with V-gene and J-gene trimming of TCR beta chains, and an independent cohort replicated the association. Strong co-occurrence of HLA alleles, especially DR and DQ, made assigning TCR associations to individual alleles difficult. In a later analysis, the rate of TCR association differed among HLA loci, with DRB1 alleles having the most associated TCRs and HLA-C alleles having the fewest. In a later analysis, most CMV-associated TCR beta chains were found to appear HLA-restricted, with HLA associations seemingly driven largely by CMV exposure. A later analysis found that HLA-associated TCR beta chains were more clonally expanded and had lower generation probabilities than equally common non-associated chains. At a false discovery rate of 0.05, a later analysis linked around 17,000 TCR beta sequences to specific HLA alleles. In a later analysis, several top co-occurrence clusters were reported to appear linked to parvovirus B19, influenza, CMV and Epstein-Barr virus.

The CDR3 contains 13 residues, cysteine and phenylalanine counted. The entry retains the CDR3 DNA only, 39 bases that are in frame from base 1. CDR1 and CDR2, per the germline V gene, are MNHEY and SVGAGI. Between the V and J ends, shortened by 5 bases and 5 bases respectively, the junction contains 10 bases. As regards this clone: Its binding antigen is unknown. There are no base qualities to consult, and no much larger clone falls within one base.

The protocol used for the library was the immunoSEQ multiplex PCR assay. For the multiplex PCR, a mixture combining 60 forward primers for TCR Vbeta segments and 13 reverse primers for TCR Jbeta segments was used. A multiplex PCR assay on genomic DNA amplified the CDR3 region of rearranged TCR beta genes. The Illumina HiSeq System was used to sequence the amplified TCR beta libraries as 87-base-pair reads. From the authors' description of their analysis: Across the roughly 600 repertoires, a later analysis counted around 80 million unique TCR beta chains, roughly 11 million of which were shared by at least two donors. Raw reads were error-corrected and collapsed into unique sequences with a nearest-neighbor algorithm that merged closely related sequences to remove PCR and sequencing errors. CDR3 sequences were aligned to IMGT reference sequences to assign V, D and J gene segments. For a sequence to be retained, at least a six-nucleotide match to both a V gene segment and a J gene segment was required. A rearrangement counted as productive if the CDR3 had no stop codons and remained in frame with V and J, and every other rearrangement counted as non-productive. Following IMGT convention, CDR3 was defined as the stretch from the second conserved V-encoded cysteine up to the conserved J-encoded phenylalanine. Sequences without an unambiguous match to a single V gene segment were excluded from the earlier analysis of approximately 560 of the donors. In an earlier analysis of approximately 610 of the donors, V segments were called functional above 56.7% productive rearrangements and were called segregating when the between-donor standard deviation exceeded 5%. A statistical classification framework was built for diagnosing cytomegalovirus status from the catalog of TCR beta chain sequences. V and J gene assignment, in a later analysis, came from comparing TCR nucleotide sequences with IMGT/GENE-DB human TR gene sequences. A later analysis assigned CDR3 sequences and most-parsimonious VDJ recombination scenarios with the TCRdist pipeline. In a later analysis, every TCR beta chain was defined by the combination of its CDR3 amino acid sequence and its V-gene family, and reads without a unique V-gene family were dropped. In a later analysis, 450 to 600 highly shared, low-generation-probability nucleotide sequences were removed to address suspected cross-contamination and a sequencing artifact. A later analysis calculated a clonal expansion index for each public chain from normalized within-repertoire ranks of inferred template counts. A later analysis computed generation probabilities with a VDJ recombination model fitted to out-of-frame rearrangements, and checked the results against IGoR. In a later analysis, TCR-TCR, TCR-HLA and TCR-CMV co-occurrence was scored with hypergeometric tests, and a repertoire-size bias correction was applied to TCR pairs. False discovery rates were estimated in a later analysis by permuting HLA or CMV assignments 20 times. A later analysis grouped co-occurring TCRs with DBSCAN, adding TCRdist sequence similarity when clustering within HLA-allele-positive subsets. Co-occurrence clustering excluded repertoires with fewer than 30,000 or more than 120,000 public chains, plus five with anomalous nucleotide sharing. In TCRdb, the immuneACCESS table is reduced to in-frame sequences with V and J assigned. These tables do not hold every clone; where another copy was compared, an unresolved V gene accounts for under half, and the others remain unexplained. D and trimming were read from the DNA, whereas the V and J calls and clone size are those reported in that table. The sample has under 150,000 clones on record, 82% of them singletons. Roughly 2.6% of the sample rests with the top ten.

The cohort was made up of several hundred healthy bone marrow donors. Cohort members were all nominally healthy when sampled, although unrecorded immune exposures were likely present. The donor tested CMV seronegative, placing the donor among the 350 or so seronegative members of the cohort. A peripheral blood sample was collected from each donor, and TCR beta sequencing was performed on peripheral blood mononuclear cells. The Qiagen DNeasy Blood Extraction Kit was used to extract genomic DNA from the blood cell samples. Sequenced input: PBMCs. The chain joins TRBV6-5 to TRBJ2-1; the D gene is perhaps TRBD1, from 6 matching bases. This TCR derives from a young woman in good health and CMV-seronegative. The nucleotides are TGTGCCAGCAGTCGTGACAGGAACAATGAGCAGTTCTTC. It specifies CASSRDRNNEQFF.